This T cell receptor beta chain is drawn from a study of tumour-infiltrating T cells in Burkitt lymphoma. CDR3 size: 16 residues. V shed 0 bases and J 1 base; nucleotides not matched to a gene: 5. Per the germline V gene, CDR1 is PRHDT and CDR2 is FYEKMQ (reference sequence). Profiled with immunoSEQ multiplex PCR; TCRdb holds only in-frame clones, not every one. The data show fewer than 20,000 clones, around four fifths seen once. The rearrangement joins TRBV13 to TRBJ2-7, with 8 bases lining up with TRBD2. The sequence was collected from a human donor with diffuse large B-cell lymphoma. The sample consisted of tumor tissue. The DNA of the CDR3 is TGTGCCAGCAGCTTAGGTGGTAGCGGGAAATCCTACGAGCAGTACTTC. Encoded protein: CASSLGGSGKSYEQYF.